This T cell receptor (beta chain) was obtained from a study of early T cells in non-severe SARS-CoV-2 infection. The germline CDR1 and CDR2 sequences are LGHNA and YNFKEQ. This CDR3 region has 16 residues. J gave up 5 bases and V 2 bases, and 5 bases lay outside the gene matches. Study observations and caveats: Anti-spike CD8 responses were favored by VDJdb matching, which missed private and CD4 specificities.

As for this clonotype: Its antigen is undetermined.

Unique molecular identifiers were affixed to single, distinct cDNA molecules. Using its own MiXCR run on the 5' RACE reads, TCRdb lists one record per CDR3 protein. Among 35,000 to 40,000 distinct CDR3 sequences listed, 5% to 6.5% were seen once. Sequenced material: whole blood. The rearrangement joins TRBV4-2 to TRBJ2-5; 13 nucleotides align to TRBD2. This TCR was sampled from an adult who was a healthcare worker with PCR-confirmed SARS-CoV-2 infection or an uninfected control (not recorded which). The CDR3 spells CASSQMTSGGMETQYF. The CDR3 nucleotides read TGTGCCAGCAGCCAAATGACTAGCGGGGGGATGGAGACCCAGTACTTC.